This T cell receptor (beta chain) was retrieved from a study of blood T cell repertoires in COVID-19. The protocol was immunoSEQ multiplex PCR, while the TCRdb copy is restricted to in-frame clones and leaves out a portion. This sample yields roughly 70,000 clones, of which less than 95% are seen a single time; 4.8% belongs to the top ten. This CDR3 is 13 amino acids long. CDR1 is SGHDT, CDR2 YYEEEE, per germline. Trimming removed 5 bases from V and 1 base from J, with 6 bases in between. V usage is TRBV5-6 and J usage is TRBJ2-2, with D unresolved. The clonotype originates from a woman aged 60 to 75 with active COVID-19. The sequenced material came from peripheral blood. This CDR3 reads CASSRVNTGELFF. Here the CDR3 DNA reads TGTGCCAGCAGTCGGGTGAACACCGGGGAGCTGTTTTTT.